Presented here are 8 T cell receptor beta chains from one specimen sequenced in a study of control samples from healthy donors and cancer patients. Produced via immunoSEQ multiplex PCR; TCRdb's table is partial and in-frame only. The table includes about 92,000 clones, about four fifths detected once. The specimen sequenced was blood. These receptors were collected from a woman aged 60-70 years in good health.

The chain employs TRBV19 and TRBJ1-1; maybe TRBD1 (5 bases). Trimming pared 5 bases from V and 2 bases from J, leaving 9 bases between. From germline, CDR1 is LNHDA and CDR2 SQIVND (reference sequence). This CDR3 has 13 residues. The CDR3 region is CASSVQGNTEAFF. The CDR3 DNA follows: TGTGCCAGTAGTGTCCAGGGTAACACTGAAGCTTTCTTT.

This CDR3 reads CASSGHRQSFTEAFF. In nucleotides, the CDR3 is TGTGCCAGCAGCGGGCACAGACAGTCGTTCACTGAAGCTTTCTTT. The chain links TRBV5-4 to TRBJ1-1, with D tentatively TRBD1 (5 bases). CDR3 size: 15 residues. Looked up from germline, CDR1 is SGHNT and CDR2 is YYREEE (reference sequence). Between the trimmed V and J ends, which lost 4 bases and 4 bases, there was a span of 17 bases.

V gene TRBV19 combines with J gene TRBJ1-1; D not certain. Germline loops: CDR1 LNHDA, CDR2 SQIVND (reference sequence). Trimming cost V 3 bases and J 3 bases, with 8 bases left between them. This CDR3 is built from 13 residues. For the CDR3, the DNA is TGTGCCAGTAGTATCTCCCCGGACACTGAAGCTTTCTTT. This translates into CASSISPDTEAFF.

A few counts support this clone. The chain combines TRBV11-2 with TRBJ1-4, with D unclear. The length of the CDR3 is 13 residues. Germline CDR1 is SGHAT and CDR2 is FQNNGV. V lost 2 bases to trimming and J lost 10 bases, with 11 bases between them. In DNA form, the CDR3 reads TGTGCCAGCAGCTTATTGCGGGATGGAAAACTGTTTTTT. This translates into CASSLLRDGKLFF.

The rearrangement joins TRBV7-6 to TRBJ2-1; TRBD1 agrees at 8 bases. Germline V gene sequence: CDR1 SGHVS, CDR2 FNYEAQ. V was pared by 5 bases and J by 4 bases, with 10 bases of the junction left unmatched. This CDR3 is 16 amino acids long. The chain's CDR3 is CASSLYGTGLYNEQFF. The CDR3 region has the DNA TGTGCCAGCAGCCTTTATGGGACAGGATTGTACAATGAGCAGTTCTTC.

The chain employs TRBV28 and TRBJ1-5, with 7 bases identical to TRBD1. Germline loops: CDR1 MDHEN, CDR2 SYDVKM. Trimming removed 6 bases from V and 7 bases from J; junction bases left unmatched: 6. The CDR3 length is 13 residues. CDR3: CASRPQGRQPQHF. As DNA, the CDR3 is TGTGCCAGCAGACCACAGGGGAGGCAGCCCCAGCATTTT.

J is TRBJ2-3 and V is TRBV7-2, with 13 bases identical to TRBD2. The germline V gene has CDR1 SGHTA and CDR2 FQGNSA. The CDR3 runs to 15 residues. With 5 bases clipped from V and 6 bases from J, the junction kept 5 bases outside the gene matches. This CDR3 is CASSTTTSGRDTQYF. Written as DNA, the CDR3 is TGTGCCAGCAGCACTACGACTAGCGGGAGGGATACGCAGTATTTT.

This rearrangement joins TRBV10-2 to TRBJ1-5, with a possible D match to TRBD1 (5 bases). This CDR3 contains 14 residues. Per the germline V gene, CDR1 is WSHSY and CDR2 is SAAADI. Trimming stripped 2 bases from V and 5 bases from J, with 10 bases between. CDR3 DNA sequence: TGCGCCAGCAGTGAGCCCGGGACCGATCAGCCCCAGCATTTT. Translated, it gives CASSEPGTDQPQHF.